This entry lists 11 T cell receptor beta chains sequenced from one sample in a study of blood T cell repertoires in COVID-19 (TCRdb year 2020). The library was produced with the immunoSEQ multiplex PCR assay. Sourced from immuneACCESS, this table was stored by TCRdb with only in-frame sequences that have V and J called. A share of the clones is absent; for the studies checked, an unresolved V gene accounts for under half, and the remainder has no known explanation. The sample table lists tens of thousands of clones, over 85% of them with a count of one. The top ten hold approximately 0.94% of the sample. The sample taken for sequencing was peripheral blood. The receptor set was obtained from a male donor with active COVID-19.

The rearrangement uses TRBV2 and TRBJ2-7; maybe TRBD2 (5 bases). The CDR3 has 13 amino acids. Trimming removed 6 bases from V and 7 bases from J, with 16 bases in between. Germline V gene data show CDR1 as SNHLY and CDR2 as FYNNEI. In DNA form, the CDR3 reads TGTGCCAGCAGACGGGGATCGGGTGGTGAGCAGTACTTC. Residues: CASRRGSGGEQYF. The whole variable domain, filled in from reference TRBV2 and TRBJ2-7, reads EPEVTQTPSHQVTQMGQEVILRCVPISNHLYFYWYRQILGQKVEFLVSFYNNEISEKSEIFDDQFSVERPDGSNFTLKIRSTKLEDSAMYFCASRRGSGGEQYFGPGTRLTVT.

The chain recombines TRBV19 with TRBJ1-4; 7 nucleotides align to TRBD1. Germline V gene data show CDR1 as LNHDA and CDR2 as SQIVND (reference sequence). V lost 3 bases and J lost 5; bases outside the gene matches: 9. The CDR3 covers 16 residues. The DNA for the CDR3 is TGTGCCAGTAGTATTCGGACAGGTCGTATGAATGAAAAACTGTTTTTT. This gives the protein CASSIRTGRMNEKLFF.

This rearrangement joins TRBV2 to TRBJ1-2; tentatively, D is TRBD1 (6 bases). Germline assignment: CDR1 SNHLY and CDR2 FYNNEI. V shed 2 bases and J shed 4 bases, with 11 bases lying between them. This CDR3 is 14 amino acids long. CDR3: CASSETGNFYGYTF. The CDR3 DNA follows: TGTGCCAGCAGTGAAACAGGGAACTTCTATGGCTACACCTTC.

The DNA for the CDR3 is TGTGCCAGCAGCTTTCAAACAGAGACACCCCTCCACTTT. It codes for CASSFQTETPLHF. This chain joins TRBV11-2 and TRBJ1-6; no reliable D call. Germline V gene data show CDR1 as SGHAT and CDR2 as FQNNGV. V lost 3 bases to trimming and J lost 11 bases, with 11 bases between them. The CDR3 runs 13 residues.

This clone was found a few times. This chain connects TRBV5-1 to TRBJ2-7; the D gene is possibly TRBD1 (8 bases). The CDR3 is 16 residues long. V lost 3 bases and J 6 bases, leaving 22 bases between the germline ends. Germline CDR1 SGHRS, CDR2 YFSETQ. CDR3 sequence: CASSWGGGQGLSEQYF. The CDR3 DNA sequence: TGCGCCAGCAGCTGGGGGGGCGGACAGGGACTCTCCGAGCAGTACTTC.

The table lists this clone with a count of one. The chain is built from TRBV5-8 and TRBJ2-7; D may be TRBD1 (6 bases). Trimming left V 1 base short and J 2 bases short, with 16 bases between. Germline V gene sequence: CDR1 SGHTS, CDR2 YDEGEE. CDR3 length: 16 amino acids. In DNA, the CDR3 is TGTGCCAGCAGCTTGAGTCAAGGGACAAGGACCTACGAGCAGTACTTC. It is translated as CASSLSQGTRTYEQYF.

This chain joins TRBV5-1 and TRBJ2-6, with 7 bases matching TRBD1. The CDR3 length is 18 residues. Germline V gene lookup returns CDR1 SGHRS and CDR2 YFSETQ. J was trimmed by 3 bases and V by 0 bases; bases with no gene match: 9. CDR3 DNA: TGCGCCAGCAGCTTGGCCAGGCCAGGGGGTGTTGGGGCCAACGTCCTGACTTTC. Translated, it gives CASSLARPGGVGANVLTF.

The V call is TRBV4-1, the J call TRBJ2-7; 8 nucleotides align to TRBD1. After removal of 3 bases from V and 6 bases from J, the junction contained 10 bases not matched to a gene. The CDR3 covers 15 residues. Germline assignment: CDR1 MGHRA and CDR2 YSYEKL. The CDR3: CASSQTGTGSFEQYF. CDR3 DNA: TGCGCCAGCAGCCAGACCGGGACAGGATCGTTCGAGCAGTACTTC.

This clone came up once. CDR3 in DNA: TGTGCCTGGAGTGAGGGACAGGGGGCCTCCGGGGAGCTGTTTTTT. It codes for CAWSEGQGASGELFF. The rearrangement links TRBV30 to TRBJ2-2; 12 bases agree with TRBD1. Germline-derived CDR1 and CDR2 are GTSNPN and SVGIG (reference sequence). The CDR3 is made up of 15 amino acids. After removal of 1 base from V and 6 bases from J, the junction contained 3 bases not matched to a gene.

The rearrangement uses TRBV7-9 and TRBJ2-1; a weak D match, TRBD2 (6 bases). CDR3 length: 15 residues. Germline V gives CDR1 SEHNR, CDR2 FQNEAQ (reference sequence). V was trimmed by 5 bases and J by 1 base, leaving 12 bases between them. The CDR3 bases are TGTGCCAGCAGCCTTAGCGGCGGTTCCTACAATGAGCAGTTCTTC. This sequence encodes CASSLSGGSYNEQFF.

The chain is built from TRBV7-9 and TRBJ2-7, with D uncertain. V shed 5 bases and J shed 5 bases, with 7 bases lying between them. CDR1 is SEHNR, CDR2 FQNEAQ, per germline (reference sequence). The CDR3 is 11 amino acids. CDR3 protein: CASSLSNEQYF. In DNA, the CDR3 is TGTGCCAGCAGCCTCAGTAACGAGCAGTACTTC.